This T cell receptor beta chain was found in a study of cytomegalovirus exposure and HLA in healthy donors (dated by TCRdb to between 2016 and 2019). In terms of the full investigation: An earlier analysis of roughly 630 of the donors reported approximately 270 Gb of sequence data and 120 million or so unique TCR beta sequences from 150 million to 200 million T cells. An early release covering about 600 HLA-typed donors comprised roughly 300 gigabases of sequencing data and about 90 million unique TCR sequences. Of the 300 to 450 genotyped donors, about 80% fell in the genetic ancestry cluster associated with self-reported Caucasian donors. The study was designed to test whether signatures of past pathogen exposure could be identified by cataloging public T cell receptors. The T cell repertoires of 550 to 850 subjects were profiled by immunosequencing and related to cytomegalovirus serostatus. Along with the roughly 670-subject first cohort, a separate validation cohort of over a hundred different subjects was used. The study combined high-throughput TCR immunosequencing, statistical association of individual TCRs with disease status, and machine learning to predict cytomegalovirus infection status. A later analysis re-analyzed previously published TCR beta repertoires from 660 or so donors and added high-resolution HLA genotyping to study TCR occurrence patterns. Rather than using new phenotypic data, the later analysis identified candidate immune exposures from TCR beta sequences and from how often those sequences occurred across donors. An earlier analysis of some 600 of the donors applied high-throughput TCR beta sequencing to assess whether each TCR beta V gene segment acted as functional or pseudogenic. Donor age, sex, ethnicity and CMV serostatus were compiled alongside the repertoire data. A later genetic analysis took genome-wide SNP genotypes for about 65% of the 666 donors and used that subset as a discovery cohort. Every repertoire in the discovery cohort had been generated on one and the same sequencing platform. HLA typing included class I and class II loci at four-digit resolution. The number of typed donors differed by locus: roughly 629-640 for A, B, C, DRB1 and DQB1; 500 to 550 for DQA1; fewer than 610 for DPA1; and roughly 450 for DPB1. Roughly five DR-DQ haplotypes were handled as single units for association and clustering because linkage in the cohort was strong. Among over 350 genotyped donors of the cohort, an average of approximately 240,000 unique TCR beta nucleotide sequences were sequenced per donor, roughly 20% of them non-productive.

Concerning this clone itself: Its cognate antigen has yet to be identified. No clone much larger than this one lies a single base away; base qualities are absent.

CDR1 and CDR2 are drawn from the germline V gene: KGHSH, LQKENI. The cysteine opens and the phenylalanine closes a CDR3 of 13 amino acids. Only the CDR3 part of the read is kept: 39 bases, read in frame from the first base. The junction carries 12 bases between V and J, which are trimmed by 6 bases and 4 bases respectively. The cohort was made up of approximately 700 healthy bone marrow donors. All cohort members were sampled while nominally healthy, although unrecorded immune exposures were likely present. The donor was CMV seropositive and belonged to the group of 250 to 300 seropositive cohort members. A peripheral blood sample was collected from each donor, and TCR beta sequencing was performed on peripheral blood mononuclear cells. Genomic DNA extraction from the blood cell samples was performed with the Qiagen DNeasy Blood Extraction Kit. Library preparation used the immunoSEQ multiplex PCR assay. The multiplex PCR relied on a mix of 60 forward primers for TCR Vbeta segments and 13 reverse primers for TCR Jbeta segments. Amplification of the CDR3 region of rearranged TCR beta genes was performed with a multiplex PCR assay on genomic DNA. On the Illumina HiSeq System, the amplified TCR beta libraries were sequenced as 87-base-pair reads. Processing in the source paper ran as follows. In a later analysis, tens of millions of unique TCR beta chains were counted across the 666 repertoires, and roughly 11 million of these chains were shared by at least two donors. Raw reads were error-corrected and collapsed into unique sequences by a nearest-neighbor algorithm in which closely related sequences were merged to remove PCR and sequencing errors. Alignment of CDR3 sequences to IMGT reference sequences was used to assign V, D and J gene segments. For a sequence to be retained, at least a six-nucleotide match to both a V gene segment and a J gene segment was required. Rearrangements were called productive when the CDR3 lacked stop codons and stayed in frame with V and J; all others were non-productive. CDR3 was defined by IMGT convention, running from the second conserved V-encoded cysteine to the conserved J-encoded phenylalanine. Sequences without an unambiguous match to a single V gene segment were excluded from the earlier analysis of over 500 of the donors. In an earlier analysis of several hundred of the donors, V segments were called functional above 56.7% productive rearrangements and were called segregating when the between-donor standard deviation exceeded 5%. To diagnose cytomegalovirus status from the catalog of TCR beta chain sequences, a statistical classification framework was built. In a later analysis, V and J genes were assigned by comparing TCR nucleotide sequences against IMGT/GENE-DB human TR gene sequences. The TCRdist pipeline was used in a later analysis to assign CDR3 sequences and most-parsimonious VDJ recombination scenarios. In a later analysis, every TCR beta chain was defined by the combination of its CDR3 amino acid sequence and its V-gene family, and reads without a unique V-gene family were dropped. As a way to deal with suspected cross-contamination and a sequencing artifact, a later analysis dropped nearly 600 nucleotide sequences that were highly shared and had low generation probability. In a later analysis, a clonal expansion index for each public chain was calculated from normalized within-repertoire ranks of inferred template counts. A later analysis computed generation probabilities with a VDJ recombination model fitted to out-of-frame rearrangements, and checked the results against IGoR. In a later analysis, TCR-TCR, TCR-HLA and TCR-CMV co-occurrence was scored with hypergeometric tests, and a repertoire-size bias correction was applied to TCR pairs. In a later analysis, false discovery rates were estimated by permuting HLA or CMV assignments 20 times. In a later analysis, co-occurring TCRs were grouped using DBSCAN, with TCRdist sequence similarity added in when clustering inside HLA-allele-positive subsets. Repertoires with fewer than 30,000 or more than 120,000 public chains were left out of co-occurrence clustering, as were roughly five repertoires with anomalous nucleotide sharing. TCRdb provides this immuneACCESS table in a form limited to in-frame rearrangements. Some clones are lacking; in checked studies, under half of them reflect an unresolved V gene, and why the rest are absent is not known. V and J calls and clone size are copied from that table; D and trimming were computed from the DNA. A total of around 130,000 clones appear in this sample, 70% to 90% of them only once. Of the sample, over 4.5% is held by the ten largest clones.

Findings and caveats that apply to the study as a whole: According to the authors, the approach could potentially be generalized to other disease states and immunological phenotypes. A later genetic analysis reported fewer N-insertions in productive TCRs among donors in an Asian-associated ancestry cluster than the roughly 700-donor mean. Some 16 rarely observed V segments, including chromosome 9 orphons, were excluded from the earlier analysis of about 500 of the donors because counts were too low. In a later analysis, HLA-associated TCR beta chains were found to be more clonally expanded and to have lower generation probabilities than equally common non-associated chains. Because HLA typing was unavailable for some donors at each locus, only the typed subset was used in association tests. Most TCR sequences were observed very rarely across donors, whereas some public TCRs were present in many individuals. For the cohort, immune exposure information was limited to CMV serostatus. A later analysis associated 16,951 TCR beta sequences with specific HLA alleles at a false discovery rate of 0.05. According to a later analysis, most CMV-associated TCR beta chains appeared to be HLA-restricted, and the HLA associations seemed to be driven largely by CMV exposure. In both the original and validation cohorts, the classifier was reported to diagnose cytomegalovirus status with high specificity and sensitivity. In this cohort, only TCR beta chains were sequenced, and detectable features were limited by the absence of alpha or paired-chain data. In an earlier analysis of more than 500 of the donors, most TCR beta V segments appeared in productive rearrangements about 90% or about 30% of the time, broadly matching IMGT annotations. Several of the top co-occurrence clusters appeared to be linked to parvovirus B19, influenza, CMV and Epstein-Barr virus, according to a later analysis. In a later genetic analysis, a missense DCLRE1C variant was associated with V-gene and J-gene trimming of TCR beta chains, and the association was replicated in an independent cohort. Roughly uniform sequencing depth across donors was assumed in presence/absence analyses, although this assumption may not hold. The sequencing pipeline was judged likely to have produced a cluster of highly shared sequence variants as a technical artifact. In vitro tests confirmed that three of the cytomegalovirus-associated TCR beta chains recognize cytomegalovirus antigens. The study gave a list of some 150 TCR beta chains associated with cytomegalovirus. According to a later analysis, TCR association rates differed among HLA loci, with DRB1 alleles showing the most associated TCRs and HLA-C alleles showing the fewest. A further reported finding was that TCR beta sequences accurately predicted the HLA-A and HLA-B alleles for most subjects in the first cohort. The 87-base-pair reads could not distinguish some IMGT-functional V segments, including TRBV6-2 and TRBV6-3, so those segments were excluded. Assigning TCR associations to individual alleles was difficult when HLA alleles, especially DR and DQ, strongly co-occurred. Correlated functional status among segregating V segments might be attributable to linkage disequilibrium, but an unknown experimental factor could not be ruled out.

The TCR was taken from a woman aged 40-49 years in good health and CMV-seropositive. The chain is encoded by TRBV18 joined to TRBJ1-2; no D segment can be confidently identified. The sample taken for sequencing was PBMCs. The DNA sequence follows: TGTGCCAGCTCCCGTCCGGAGTTCTATGGCTACACCTTC. Translated, it reads CASSRPEFYGYTF.